A single sample gave rise to the 32 T cell receptor beta chains below, sequenced in a study of naive and memory T cell subsets. Both TRBC1 and TRBC2 were covered by a beta constant-region primer of two equimolar oligonucleotides. TCRdb ran MiXCR on the UMI-ligation and nested PCR reads and lists one entry per CDR3 protein. The sample holds roughly 140,000 distinct CDR3 sequences; about a sixth are singletons and the top ten take about 0.14%. Sequenced sample: naive CD4+ T cells from blood. All receptors come from a human donor in good health.

The chain has TRBV12-3 or TRBV12-4 and TRBJ1-1, with D unclear. The CDR3 runs 16 residues. With 5 bases removed from V and 0 bases from J, the gap between germline ends came to 16 bases. CDR3 loop: CASSTLWAGLNTEAFF. In DNA, the CDR3 is TGTGCCAGCAGTACCCTCTGGGCAGGACTGAACACTGAAGCTTTCTTT.

This clonotype was seen only a few times. V is TRBV20-1 and J is TRBJ1-1, with D possibly TRBD1 on 5 matching bases. V was pared by 6 bases and J by 4 bases, with 18 bases between. Germline-derived CDR1 and CDR2 are DFQATT and SNEGSKA (reference sequence). The CDR3 contains 14 residues. The CDR3 DNA reads TGCAGTGCGGGGGAAGGACTGTATGTCACTGAAGCTTTCTTT. Translation gives CSAGEGLYVTEAFF.

This clonotype has just a few counts. This chain joins TRBV12-3 or TRBV12-4 and TRBJ2-1; D is perhaps TRBD2 (6 bases). The CDR3 is 13 amino acids. Trimming took 4 bases from V and 8 from J, leaving 12 bases between them. The CDR3 DNA sequence: TGTGCCAGCAGTTCGCGGGGTTTCGATGAGCAGTTCTTC. Protein sequence: CASSSRGFDEQFF.

The chain joins TRBV7-9 to TRBJ1-1; D gene uncertain. CDR3 length equals 13 residues. In germline, CDR1 is SEHNR, CDR2 FQNEAQ (reference sequence). The V and J ends lost 5 bases and 11 bases respectively, with 18 bases between them. For the CDR3, the DNA is TGTGCCAGCAGCCAGCTTCCAGAGGGTAACGCTTTCTTT. It yields the protein CASSQLPEGNAFF.

This clonotype was picked up a small number of times. This chain joins TRBV5-4 and TRBJ1-2; maybe TRBD1 (5 bases). Germline values: CDR1 SGHNT, CDR2 YYREEE (reference sequence). Trimming removed 0 bases at V and 6 bases at J, with 15 bases between. The CDR3 is made up of 15 amino acids. CDR3 amino acids: CASSLGGLSGNGYTF. The CDR3 bases are TGTGCCAGCAGCTTGGGGGGACTCTCAGGGAATGGCTACACCTTC.

This clonotype was observed at least ten times. The V call is TRBV5-5, the J call TRBJ1-1; TRBD1 matches 8 bases. The CDR3 length is 13 residues. Germline loops: CDR1 SGHKS, CDR2 YYEKEE (reference sequence). Trimming at V came to 4 bases and at J to 6 bases, leaving 5 bases not matched to a gene. In DNA form, the CDR3 reads TGTGCCAGCAGCCCCGACAGGGGTGCTGAAGCTTTCTTT. Translating gives CASSPDRGAEAFF.

This clonotype appeared a few times. The rearrangement uses TRBV28 and TRBJ1-4, with TRBD1 matching over 7 bases. Germline V gives CDR1 MDHEN, CDR2 SYDVKM. Trimming took 5 bases from V and 6 from J; bases not matched to a gene: 15. The CDR3 runs 17 residues. CDR3 nucleotide sequence: TGTGCCAGCAGTAACTCGATGTCAGGGGGGTGGGATGAAAAACTGTTTTTT. It is translated as CASSNSMSGGWDEKLFF.

The V and J genes are TRBV12-3 or TRBV12-4 and TRBJ2-3; unclear D gene. With 6 bases removed from V and 4 bases from J, the gap between germline ends came to 8 bases. The CDR3 is 12 residues long. The CDR3 bases are TGTGCCAGCAGGGGTGAGCCAGATACGCAGTATTTT. As protein: CASRGEPDTQYF.

This clonotype was observed a handful of times. J is TRBJ2-4 and V is TRBV5-1; 12 bases line up with TRBD2. With V trimmed by 0 bases and J by 0 bases, 7 bases remained unmatched. CDR3 size: 19 residues. Germline assignment: CDR1 SGHRS and CDR2 YFSETQ. The DNA of the CDR3 is TGCGCCAGCAGCTTGGGAGATGGACTAGCGGGGATAGCCAAAAACATTCAGTACTTC. Protein product: CASSLGDGLAGIAKNIQYF.

This clonotype was seen a few times. The CDR3 reads CASSLDPGDTQYF. The DNA of the CDR3 is TGTGCCAGCAGCTTGGATCCGGGAGATACGCAGTATTTT. The chain couples TRBV5-4 to TRBJ2-3; no firm D call. CDR1 SGHNT and CDR2 YYREEE come from the germline V gene (reference sequence). This CDR3 is built from 13 residues. V was clipped by 0 bases and J by 5 bases, with 7 bases between them.

The rearrangement uses TRBV29-1 and TRBJ2-1; D is uncertain. The CDR3 sequence is 11 residues long. V was pared by 1 base and J by 3 bases, with 1 base between. Germline values: CDR1 SQVTM, CDR2 ANQGSEA. CDR3 coding DNA: TGCAGCGTTGAAGGCTACAATGAGCAGTTCTTC. The encoded protein is CSVEGYNEQFF.

The table lists this clonotype with a few counts. The CDR3 DNA reads as TGTGCCAGCAGTGAAGGGAGCGCCGTAACCTACGAGCAGTACTTC. Its translation is CASSEGSAVTYEQYF. The chain recombines TRBV6-1 with TRBJ2-7; D uncertain. Trimming removed 1 base from V and 2 bases from J, with 12 bases in between. The CDR3 contains 15 residues. In germline, CDR1 is MNHNS, CDR2 SASEGT.

The chain couples TRBV18 to TRBJ2-5; 7 bases are a match to TRBD2. The J segment lost 2 bases and the V segment lost 6 bases, leaving 3 bases of the junction unmatched. CDR3 length equals 13 residues. Germline V CDR1 and CDR2: KGHSH, LQKENI. The CDR3 DNA sequence: TGTGCCAGCTCGGAGCGGGAACAAGAGACCCAGTACTTC. Translating it yields CASSEREQETQYF.

There are a few counts of this clonotype. The gene calls are TRBV7-9 and TRBJ2-7; possibly TRBD1 for D (7 bases). The CDR3 has 14 amino acids. Germline V CDR1 and CDR2: SEHNR, FQNEAQ (reference sequence). The V end lost 3 bases, the J end lost 3 bases, and 12 bases lay between the germline ends. Written as DNA, the CDR3 is TGTGCCAGCAGCTTGGAGGGGGCTTTCTACGAGCAGTACTTC. Protein: CASSLEGAFYEQYF.

This clonotype was counted between two and nine times. This chain joins TRBV5-1 and TRBJ2-1; the D gene is possibly TRBD2 (7 bases). Trimming took off 0 bases at V and 6 bases at J, with 16 bases between the two ends. This CDR3 has 16 residues. Germline CDR1 is SGHRS and CDR2 is YFSETQ. This chain's CDR3 is CASSLAPGGLGNEQFF. The CDR3 DNA reads TGCGCCAGCAGCTTGGCCCCCGGGGGGCTCGGCAATGAGCAGTTCTTC.

This clonotype turned up a few times. The gene calls are TRBV20-1 and TRBJ2-3; no firm D call. Germline values: CDR1 DFQATT, CDR2 SNEGSKA (reference sequence). The CDR3 runs to 13 residues. V dropped 2 bases and J dropped 5 bases, with 11 bases sitting between them. The CDR3 DNA reads TGCAGTGCTAGACTTGGAGTGAGAGATACGCAGTATTTT. It is translated as CSARLGVRDTQYF.

The gene calls are TRBV7-6 and TRBJ1-1; D call uncertain. V dropped 5 bases and J dropped 0 bases, with 13 bases sitting between them. Germline V gene sequence: CDR1 SGHVS, CDR2 FNYEAQ. This CDR3 has 15 amino acids. CDR3 in amino acids: CASSLMGSVNTEAFF. For the CDR3, the DNA is TGTGCCAGCAGCCTGATGGGGTCGGTGAACACTGAAGCTTTCTTT.

The chain employs TRBV5-1 and TRBJ2-1; TRBD1 aligns across 9 bases. The CDR3 extends over 13 amino acids. Losses at the gene ends were 6 bases for V and 7 bases for J; bases not matched to a gene: 5. The V gene's germline CDR1 is SGHRS and CDR2 YFSETQ. CDR3 in amino acids: CASTGQGGNEQFF. The CDR3 coding sequence is TGCGCCAGCACGGGACAGGGAGGTAATGAGCAGTTCTTC.

The chain has TRBV29-1 and TRBJ2-1; TRBD2 aligns across 9 bases. J lost 2 bases, V lost 3 bases, and 8 bases had no gene match. The CDR3 runs to 16 residues. Germline CDR1 and CDR2: SQVTM and ANQGSEA. The CDR3 region is CSVDPRTSGPYNEQFF. The CDR3 nucleotides read TGCAGCGTTGACCCCCGCACTAGCGGGCCCTACAATGAGCAGTTCTTC.

The chain carries TRBV28 and TRBJ2-5; D tentatively reads TRBD1 or TRBD2 (5 bases each). The V and J ends lost 6 bases and 5 bases respectively, with 19 bases between them. The CDR3 totals 15 residues. CDR1 and CDR2 (germline): MDHEN, SYDVKM. The CDR3 sequence: CASRSGSLGQETQYF. The DNA of the CDR3 is TGTGCCAGCAGGTCAGGGAGCCTCGGGCAGGAGACCCAGTACTTC. Full variable domain (outside the CDR3, taken from reference TRBV28 and TRBJ2-5): DVKVTQSSRYLVKRTGEKVFLECVQDMDHENMFWYRQDPGLGLRLIYFSYDVKMKEKGDIPEGYSVSREKKERFSLILESASTNQTSMYLCASRSGSLGQETQYFGPGTRLLVL.

There are a few counts of this clonotype. This rearrangement joins TRBV3-1 to TRBJ2-1, with 9 bases identical to TRBD2. CDR1 is LGHDT and CDR2 is YNNKEL in the germline V gene (reference sequence). With 1 base clipped from V and 7 bases from J, the junction kept 11 bases outside the gene matches. The CDR3 consists of 17 residues. The CDR3 sequence: CASSQGSVGLAGNEQFF. In DNA, the CDR3 is TGTGCCAGCAGCCAAGGTAGCGTCGGGCTAGCGGGGAATGAGCAGTTCTTC.

The chain is built from TRBV18 and TRBJ2-7; TRBD2 is a possible D gene (5 bases). From germline, CDR1 is KGHSH and CDR2 LQKENI. V was clipped by 3 bases and J by 6 bases, with 9 bases between them. The CDR3 totals 12 residues. In DNA, the CDR3 is TGTGCCAGCTCACCGGCGGGCAGCGAGCAGTACTTC. This translates into CASSPAGSEQYF.

This clonotype occurred a few times. The chain is built from TRBV5-1 and TRBJ2-1; D is unclear. The CDR3 sequence is 18 residues long. Germline CDR1 SGHRS, CDR2 YFSETQ. Trimming took off 3 bases at V and 1 base at J, with 20 bases between the two ends. CDR3 bases: TGCGCCAGCAGCTCGCCCGGGCCCCTATCCGGGTCCTACAATGAGCAGTTCTTC. Its protein is CASSSPGPLSGSYNEQFF.

This chain links TRBV6-5 with TRBJ1-6; D call uncertain. Germline V gene data show CDR1 as MNHEY and CDR2 as SVGAGI. V dropped 2 bases and J dropped 5 bases, with 7 bases sitting between them. The CDR3 extends over 14 amino acids. The CDR3 coding sequence is TGTGCCAGCAGTTACGGTGGGGATAATTCACCCCTCCACTTT. Its translation is CASSYGGDNSPLHF.

The chain links TRBV3-1 to TRBJ2-2; D not resolved. Germline lookup yields CDR1 LGHDT and CDR2 YNNKEL (reference sequence). The CDR3 is 14 amino acids. V dropped 6 bases and J dropped 0 bases, with 8 bases sitting between them. As DNA, the CDR3 is TGTGCCAGCAGATTTGTAGCGAACACCGGGGAGCTGTTTTTT. Protein sequence: CASRFVANTGELFF.

This clonotype was counted only a few times. The V call is TRBV5-4, the J call TRBJ2-7, with TRBD1 matching 7 bases. Germline CDR1 is SGHNT and CDR2 is YYREEE (reference sequence). Germline trimming cut 4 bases from V and 5 bases from J; bases unmatched to any gene: 12. This CDR3 has 15 amino acids. The CDR3 region has the DNA TGTGCCAGCAGCACCTCGACAGGGTATCTCCACGAGCAGTACTTC. Encoded protein: CASSTSTGYLHEQYF.

Ten or more counts support this clonotype. V and J are TRBV10-3 and TRBJ2-1; 9 bases fit TRBD1. V shed 2 bases, J shed 0 bases, and the junction held 8 bases outside the gene matches. The CDR3 has 18 residues. Germline V CDR1 and CDR2: ENHRY, SYGVKD. The chain's CDR3 is CAISEGIGTGFSYNEQFF. Here the CDR3 DNA reads TGTGCCATCAGTGAGGGTATCGGGACAGGGTTCTCCTACAATGAGCAGTTCTTC.

This rearrangement joins TRBV10-3 to TRBJ1-1, with D perhaps TRBD1 (5 bases). The germline V and J ends were trimmed by 6 bases and 4 bases, with 9 bases remaining between them. Looked up from germline, CDR1 is ENHRY and CDR2 is SYGVKD. This CDR3 is built from 12 residues. CDR3 amino acids: CAIRGVGTEAFF. In DNA form, the CDR3 reads TGTGCCATCAGGGGGGTGGGCACTGAAGCTTTCTTT.

The chain recombines TRBV5-4 with TRBJ2-7, with 10 bases that match TRBD2. The CDR3 covers 14 residues. Germline V gene sequence: CDR1 SGHNT, CDR2 YYREEE (reference sequence). V shed 3 bases, J shed 3 bases, and the junction held 3 bases outside the gene matches. The DNA for the CDR3 is TGTGCCAGCAGCTCCGGGACTAGCGTCTACGAGCAGTACTTC. Amino acid sequence: CASSSGTSVYEQYF.

This clonotype appeared many times. This rearrangement joins TRBV10-2 to TRBJ2-3, with unresolved D. CDR1 and CDR2 from the germline V gene are WSHSY and SAAADI. The CDR3 sequence is 13 residues long. The V end lost 8 bases, the J end lost 0 bases, and 9 bases lay between the germline ends. The CDR3 sequence: CASESASTDTQYF. For the CDR3, the DNA is TGCGCCAGCGAAAGTGCTAGCACAGATACGCAGTATTTT.

This clonotype was detected a few times. The V and J genes are TRBV6-5 and TRBJ2-7, with 7 bases matching TRBD2. With V trimmed by 10 bases and J by 2 bases, 5 bases remained unmatched. Germline V gene data show CDR1 as MNHEY and CDR2 as SVGAGI. The CDR3 has 12 amino acids. CDR3 sequence: CATGGITYEQYF. In DNA, the CDR3 is TGTGCCACCGGGGGGATAACCTACGAGCAGTACTTC.

DNA for the CDR3: TGTGCCAGCAGTTTAAGGCGGGATCAGCCCCAGCATTTT. It specifies CASSLRRDQPQHF. This sequence joins TRBV12-3 or TRBV12-4 and TRBJ1-5, with D unclear. The CDR3 consists of 13 residues. V dropped 2 bases and J dropped 5 bases, with 7 bases sitting between them.